Below, 21 T cell receptor beta chains from the same sample are listed, as sequenced in a study of blood T cells in healthy people across ages. Primers used in a second PCR of roughly 7 to 11 cycles were a sample-barcoded 5' primer and a J-beta primer mix. TCRdb ran MiXCR on the 5' RACE reads and lists one entry per CDR3 protein. The sample carries approximately 810,000 distinct CDR3 sequences, around 34% recorded once. Sequencing used blood. These receptors were taken from a man aged 18 to 29 in good health.

J is TRBJ2-5 and V is TRBV10-3; TRBD2 matches 12 bases. CDR3 length equals 21 residues. J gave up 0 bases and V 2 bases, and 16 bases lay outside the gene matches. Germline-derived CDR1 and CDR2 are ENHRY and SYGVKD. CDR3 sequence (DNA): TGTGCCATCAGTGAGCCGGTCTCGACTAGCGGGGGTTACATGTACCAAGAGACCCAGTACTTC. Amino acids: CAISEPVSTSGGYMYQETQYF.

The DNA of the CDR3 is TGTGCCAGCAGCAATACCCGGGGGAGTAGTACCTACAATGAGCAGTTCTTC. Translation: CASSNTRGSSTYNEQFF. V is TRBV7-2 and J is TRBJ2-1, with D perhaps matching TRBD2 (6 bases). The CDR3 length is 17 residues. Germline V gene lookup returns CDR1 SGHTA and CDR2 FQGNSA. V was clipped by 5 bases and J by 2 bases, with 19 bases between them.

In the case of this clonotype: A much larger clone lies one base from this, so it may be a read error. V usage is TRBV10-3 and J usage is TRBJ2-5, with 8 bases fitting TRBD1. The DNA end lines up better with TRBJ2-7; the J call may be wrong. The V gene's germline CDR1 is ENHRY and CDR2 SYGVKD. The CDR3 has 15 residues. CDR3 coding DNA: TGTGCCATCAGTGGACCGGGACAGGCGTATAACGAGCAGTACTTC. Protein sequence: CAISGPGQAYNEQYF.

This chain joins TRBV20-1 and TRBJ1-1; TRBD1 matches at 9 bases. Trimming at V came to 1 base and at J to 6 bases, leaving 6 bases not matched to a gene. This CDR3 region has 14 residues. Germline assignment: CDR1 DFQATT and CDR2 SNEGSKA (reference sequence). Written as DNA, the CDR3 is TGCAGTGCTAGAGCGGACAGGGGACGAGCTGAAGCTTTCTTT. It specifies CSARADRGRAEAFF.

This clonotype has at least ten counts. V is TRBV15 and J is TRBJ2-5, with D tentatively TRBD1 or TRBD2 (5 bases each). Trimming left V 0 bases short and J 2 bases short, with 10 bases between. The CDR3 consists of 15 residues. Per the germline V gene, CDR1 is LNHNV and CDR2 is YYDKDF (reference sequence). DNA of the CDR3: TGTGCCACCAGCAGAGATCCGGGACCACAAGAGACCCAGTACTTC. This codes for CATSRDPGPQETQYF.

This clonotype was counted many times. J is TRBJ1-5 and V is TRBV12-3 or TRBV12-4, with D uncertain. Deletions cut 2 bases from V and 2 bases from J, with 4 bases between. The CDR3 is 13 residues long. The CDR3 DNA follows: TGTGCCAGCAGTTTAACGGGCAATCAGCCCCAGCATTTT. This translates into CASSLTGNQPQHF.

Remarks on this clonotype: A much larger clone is a single base away; this may be a read error. The rearrangement joins TRBV20-1 to TRBJ2-1, with D maybe TRBD1 (6 bases). CDR3 length equals 15 residues. Per the germline V gene, CDR1 is DFQATT and CDR2 is SNEGSKA (reference sequence). Here the CDR3 DNA reads TGCAGTGCTAGGCCAGGGGTGAGCTCCCACAATGAGCAGTTCTTC. Translating it yields CSARPGVSSHNEQFF.

This clonotype has just one count. V and J are TRBV15 and TRBJ2-5, with TRBD2 as a possible D gene (5 bases). The J call is doubtful: the DNA matches TRBJ2-7 better. Germline-derived CDR1 and CDR2 are LNHNV and YYDKDF (reference sequence). The CDR3 loop spans 15 amino acids. Here the CDR3 reads CATSREEDWKDEQYF. CDR3 coding DNA: TGTGCCACCAGCCGCGAGGAGGACTGGAAGGACGAGCAGTACTTC.

The chain uses TRBV4-2 and TRBJ2-5; 10 positions match TRBD1. The germline V gene has CDR1 LGHNA and CDR2 YNFKEQ. The CDR3 has 15 residues. With 4 bases clipped from V and 1 base from J, the junction kept 3 bases outside the gene matches. In DNA, the CDR3 is TGTGCCAGCAGCCGGGACAGGGGCGTCCAAGAGACCCAGTACTTC. This encodes CASSRDRGVQETQYF.

This clonotype was recorded at least ten times. The CDR3 protein is CASGYGTAKETQYF. The CDR3, as DNA: TGTGCCAGCGGGTATGGGACAGCAAAAGAGACCCAGTACTTC. The chain joins TRBV6-5 to TRBJ2-5; 7 nucleotides align to TRBD1. The CDR3 has 14 residues. Germline V lookup: CDR1 MNHEY, CDR2 SVGAGI. V lost 8 bases, J lost 3 bases, and 9 bases stayed unmatched.

Details on this clonotype: This could be a read error, since a much larger clone is one nucleotide away. The chain uses TRBV9 and TRBJ2-3, with 7 nucleotides matching TRBD1. After removal of 2 bases from V and 2 bases from J, the junction contained 11 bases not matched to a gene. CDR1 and CDR2 (germline): SGDLS, YYNGEE. The length of the CDR3 is 17 residues. The CDR3 here is CASSVRGTDRVTDTQYF. CDR3 in DNA: TGTGCCAGCAGCGTTAGGGGGACAGACAGGGTCACAGATACGCAGTATTTT. Full variable domain (rest looked up from reference TRBV9 and TRBJ2-3): DSGVTQTPKHLITATGQRVTLRCSPRSGDLSVYWYQQSLDQGLQFLIQYYNGEERAKGNILERFSAQQFPDLHSELNLSSLELGDSALYFCASSVRGTDRVTDTQYFGPGTRLTVL.

This clonotype occurred many times. V and J are TRBV10-3 and TRBJ2-3; tentative D call: TRBD1 (5 bases). In germline, CDR1 is ENHRY, CDR2 SYGVKD. CDR3 length: 13 amino acids. Trimming shortened V by 8 bases and J by 4 bases, and 13 bases separated the two germline ends. For the CDR3, the DNA is TGTGCCATCCGTCAGGGTTCAGCAGATACGCAGTATTTT. It yields the protein CAIRQGSADTQYF.

This clonotype showed up many times. The rearrangement joins TRBV29-1 to TRBJ1-2, with D perhaps matching TRBD1 (5 bases). The germline V and J ends were trimmed by 3 bases and 5 bases, with 16 bases remaining between them. The CDR3 length is 14 residues. Germline V gene lookup returns CDR1 SQVTM and CDR2 ANQGSEA. In DNA form, the CDR3 reads TGCAGCGTTGACTCCGGGGGACGCTCGTATGGCTACACCTTC. It specifies CSVDSGGRSYGYTF.

This clonotype was seen ten or more times. This rearrangement joins TRBV9 to TRBJ2-1; D unresolved. Germline CDR1 is SGDLS and CDR2 is YYNGEE. The CDR3 extends over 12 amino acids. Trimming took off 3 bases at V and 1 base at J, with 2 bases between the two ends. For the CDR3, the DNA is TGTGCCAGCAGCGGTTCCTACAATGAGCAGTTCTTC. Its protein product is CASSGSYNEQFF.

This clonotype was counted only a few times. The V gene is TRBV6-2 or TRBV6-3, the J gene TRBJ2-1, with D possibly being TRBD1 (6 bases). V was pared by 6 bases and J by 4 bases, with 16 bases between. Germline values: CDR1 MNHEY, CDR2 SVGEGT. This CDR3 region has 15 residues. The CDR3 coding sequence is TGTGCCAGCAGCTCTACAGGGCTACCTTACAATGAGCAGTTCTTC. This translates into CASSSTGLPYNEQFF.

This chain connects TRBV3-1 to TRBJ1-2; D unclear. V gave up 3 bases and J gave up 3 bases, with 11 bases separating them. The CDR3 contains 14 residues. In germline, CDR1 is LGHDT, CDR2 YNNKEL (reference sequence). CDR3 loop: CASSHRTDHYGYTF. CDR3 DNA sequence: TGTGCCAGCAGCCATAGAACAGACCACTATGGCTACACCTTC.

This clonotype showed up just a few times. This rearrangement joins TRBV20-1 to TRBJ1-2; unclear D gene. The V and J ends lost 6 bases and 6 bases respectively, with 11 bases between them. The CDR3 contains 11 residues. Per the germline V gene, CDR1 is DFQATT and CDR2 is SNEGSKA (reference sequence). The CDR3 DNA reads TGCAGTGCGCCAATGTCCCATGGCTACACCTTC. This gives the protein CSAPMSHGYTF.

This clonotype occurred many times. V usage is TRBV12-3 or TRBV12-4 and J usage is TRBJ1-5, with D hard to call. The CDR3 spans 13 residues. The V and J ends lost 0 bases and 7 bases respectively, with 7 bases between them. This CDR3 reads CASSLAQGQPQHF. In DNA, the CDR3 is TGTGCCAGCAGTTTAGCTCAAGGGCAGCCCCAGCATTTT.

At least ten counts were recorded for this clonotype. The chain combines TRBV14 with TRBJ2-1; tentative D call: TRBD2 (5 bases). Germline assignment: CDR1 SGHDN and CDR2 FVKESK. Trimming pared 0 bases from V and 6 bases from J, leaving 27 bases between. There are 20 residues in the CDR3. DNA for the CDR3: TGTGCCAGCAGCCAAGATGAGTCATATGAAGTATCGGTGAGGGTCAATGAGCAGTTCTTC. Protein: CASSQDESYEVSVRVNEQFF.

The sample holds many counts of this clonotype. This chain connects TRBV6-5 to TRBJ2-7; D not certain. Germline V gives CDR1 MNHEY, CDR2 SVGAGI. V lost 2 bases to trimming and J lost 3 bases, with 11 bases between them. This CDR3 is built from 14 residues. The DNA for the CDR3 is TGTGCCAGCAGTTACGGTATAGGTCGCTACGAGCAGTACTTC. Protein: CASSYGIGRYEQYF.

This chain uses TRBV5-1 with TRBJ2-2; the D is unclear. The CDR3 spans 14 residues. V was cut by 5 bases and J by 1 base, with 9 bases left in between. Germline CDR1 SGHRS, CDR2 YFSETQ. Here the CDR3 reads CASRQHENTGELFF. The CDR3 nucleotides are TGCGCCAGCAGGCAGCACGAGAACACCGGGGAGCTGTTTTTT.